This is a list of T cell receptor beta chains from one sample in a study of control samples from healthy donors and cancer patients. Measured with immunoSEQ multiplex PCR; TCRdb has only the in-frame clones, and not every one. The table includes approximately 120,000 clones, 80% to 90% detected once. Material: blood. All receptors derive from a man in his 60s in good health. Both conserved end residues are part of each CDR3. D genes are given only for firm matches. Some rows have no size entry. The others give once, few or many, or a class for an expanded clone.

>-|TRBV19|-|TRBJ1-2
TGTGCCAGTAGTATCCAAATCACCCGGGATCATGGCTACACCTTC
CASSIQITRDHGYTF
>-|TRBV24-1|-|TRBJ1-5
TGTGCCACTTTTCCCTGGTGGGGGACCAATCAGCCCCAGCATTTT
CATFPWWGTNQPQHF
>-|TRBV25-1|-|TRBJ1-5
TGTGCCAGCTCTGGTGGGGGAGGTGGCAATCAGCCCCAGCATTTT
CASSGGGGGNQPQHF
>-|TRBV27|-|TRBJ2-6
TGTGCCAGCAGTTTAGACTCTGGGGCCAACGTCCTGACTTTC
CASSLDSGANVLTF
>-|TRBV7-2|-|TRBJ2-3
TGTGCCAGCAGCTTAGTACAGGGAGTAGATACGCAGTATTTT
CASSLVQGVDTQYF
>-|TRBV7-8|-|TRBJ1-1
TGTGCCAGCAGCTTAGCGCGCGCCACTGAAGCTTTCTTT
CASSLARATEAFF
>-|TRBV18|-|TRBJ2-3
TGTGCCAGCTCGCCGGGGGGCACAGATACGCAGTATTTT
CASSPGGTDTQYF
>-|TRBV6-5|TRBD1|TRBJ1-6
TGTGCCAGCAGTCGACAGGGAAAGAATTCACCCCTCCACTTT
CASSRQGKNSPLHF
>-|TRBV5-1|-|TRBJ1-1
TGCGCCAGCAGCTCATATACAGGGCTGAACACTGAAGCTTTCTTT
CASSSYTGLNTEAFF
>-|TRBV19|-|TRBJ1-2
TGTGCCAGTAGTAAGGAACCGTCAGGATTCTATGGCTACACCTTC
CASSKEPSGFYGYTF
>few|TRBV28|-|TRBJ1-6
TGTGCCAGCAGCTCAGGTGGAGGCAATAATTCACCCCTCCACTTT
CASSSGGGNNSPLHF
>few|TRBV19|TRBD1|TRBJ2-2
TGTGCCAGTAGTATGAGGGGGCGGCTGACCGGGGAGCTGTTTTTT
CASSMRGRLTGELFF
>few|TRBV19|-|TRBJ1-5
TGTGCCAGTAGTCCCCAGGCTGGCAATCAGCCCCAGCATTTT
CASSPQAGNQPQHF
>-|TRBV30|TRBD1|TRBJ1-5
TGTGCCTGGGGCATCGGGCAGGGGGGGGATCAGCCCCAGCATTTT
CAWGIGQGGDQPQHF
>-|TRBV21-1|-|TRBJ1-4
TGTGCCAGCAGCACTCCTTCCCGGGGGACAGCTCCAACTAATGAAAAACTGTTTTTT
CASSTPSRGTAPTNEKLFF
>once|TRBV12-3/TRBV12-4|-|TRBJ1-2
TGTGCCAGCAGCCTCGGTCATAACTATGGCTACACCTTC
CASSLGHNYGYTF
>-|TRBV6-2/TRBV6-3|-|TRBJ2-2
TGTGCCAGCAGTTACATTATCGGGGAGCTGTTTTTT
CASSYIIGELFF
>-|TRBV30|TRBD1|TRBJ1-2
TGTGCCTGGAGTGTAGCGTTCTCGGACAGGCAAGGGCACACCTTC
CAWSVAFSDRQGHTF
>-|TRBV19|-|TRBJ2-5
TGTGCCAGTAGCAATGACAGGTTGGGCTCGGAGACCCAGTACTTC
CASSNDRLGSETQYF
>once|TRBV5-1|-|TRBJ1-4
TGCGCCAGCAGCTTGGGAGAGGGCACTAATGAAAAACTGTTTTTT
CASSLGEGTNEKLFF
>-|TRBV24-1|TRBD1|TRBJ1-2
TGTGCCACCAGTGAGGTCTACAGGGGGCGCGACTATGGCTACACCTTC
CATSEVYRGRDYGYTF
>-|TRBV6-5|-|TRBJ1-2
TGTGCCAGCAGTTCTTCAGGTGGTGGCTACACCTTC
CASSSSGGGYTF
>once|TRBV30|-|TRBJ2-2
TGTGCCGGGCCGGGGCTACTTGGGGAGCTGTTTTTT
CAGPGLLGELFF
>-|TRBV18|-|TRBJ1-1
TGTGCCAGCTCACGCCGGACAGACCTGAACACTGAAGCTTTCTTT
CASSRRTDLNTEAFF
>-|TRBV19|-|TRBJ1-4
TGTGCCAGCCGTCCCTGGTCGTCAGCTAATGAAAAACTGTTTTTT
CASRPWSSANEKLFF